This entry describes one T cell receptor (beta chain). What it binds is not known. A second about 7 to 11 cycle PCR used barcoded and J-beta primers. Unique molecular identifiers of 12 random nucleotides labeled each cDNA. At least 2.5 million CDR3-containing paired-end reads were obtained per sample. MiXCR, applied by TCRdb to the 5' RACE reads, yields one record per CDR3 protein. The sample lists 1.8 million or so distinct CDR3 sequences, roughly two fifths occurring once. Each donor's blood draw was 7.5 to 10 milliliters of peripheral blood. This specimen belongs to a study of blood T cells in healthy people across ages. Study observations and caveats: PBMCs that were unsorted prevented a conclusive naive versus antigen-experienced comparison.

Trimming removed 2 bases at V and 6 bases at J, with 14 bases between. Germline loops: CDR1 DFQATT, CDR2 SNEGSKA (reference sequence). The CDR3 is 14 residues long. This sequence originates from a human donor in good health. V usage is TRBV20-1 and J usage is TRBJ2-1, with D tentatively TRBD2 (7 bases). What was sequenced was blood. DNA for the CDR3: TGCAGTGCTAGACCTGCGGGGGCGCGCAATGAGCAGTTCTTC. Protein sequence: CSARPAGARNEQFF.